The entry below describes one T cell receptor (beta chain). Authors' processing steps: Estimation of nucleated cell counts relied on the amplification of reference gene primers. This table comes from immunoSEQ multiplex PCR, and its TCRdb copy is limited to in-frame clones, with some not included. V, J and clone size are taken as reported in that table, and D and trimming were inferred from the DNA itself. The sample includes 100,000 or so clones, about 72% of them seen just once. These data originate in a study of blood T cell repertoires in COVID-19. Study-wide context: Researchers got acute and convalescent COVID-19 samples from the United States, Italy and Spain. PBMCs, B-cell-depleted T cells, or T cells were the source of the cDNA or gDNA that made up the material.

V shed 3 bases and J shed 7 bases, with 10 bases lying between them. CDR3 size: 13 residues. Germline V gives CDR1 MDHEN, CDR2 SYDVKM. The chain is built from TRBV28 and TRBJ1-3, with D unresolved. This sequence was found in a man in his 60s with active or convalescent COVID-19. Sample: peripheral blood. CDR3 DNA sequence: TGTGCCAGCAGTTTGTCGGGTAGCAACACCATATATTTT. Its protein is CASSLSGSNTIYF.